These 10 T cell receptor beta chains came from one sample sequenced in a study of blood T cells in healthy people across ages. Primers used in a second PCR of about 6 to 11 cycles were a sample-barcoded 5' primer and a J-beta primer mix. TCRdb processed the 5' RACE reads anew with MiXCR; each CDR3 protein has one entry. This table has about 1,500,000 distinct CDR3 sequences, approximately 42% appearing once. The sample taken for sequencing was blood. All receptors derive from a woman aged 18 to 35 in good health.

The chain couples TRBV4-2 to TRBJ2-3; TRBD2 agrees at 13 bases. The germline V gene encodes CDR1 LGHNA and CDR2 YNFKEQ. CDR3 length: 20 amino acids. Germline trimming cut 2 bases from V and 1 base from J; bases unmatched to any gene: 12. This chain's CDR3 is CASSQLPSTSGRIGTDTQYF. The CDR3 DNA reads TGTGCCAGCAGCCAACTTCCTTCGACTAGCGGGAGGATAGGCACAGATACGCAGTATTTT.

The V gene is TRBV5-1, the J gene TRBJ1-5, with unresolved D. V dropped 6 bases and J dropped 4 bases, with 17 bases sitting between them. The CDR3 covers 15 residues. CDR1 and CDR2 (germline): SGHRS, YFSETQ. The CDR3 protein is CASTPVPGLNQPQHF. The CDR3 DNA is TGCGCCAGCACCCCCGTCCCAGGCTTAAATCAGCCCCAGCATTTT.

On this clonotype: At one boundary the junction diverges from the germline segment, which might be a read error. The chain has TRBV6-2 or TRBV6-3 and TRBJ2-7; a weak D match, TRBD1 (6 bases). Germline V gene data show CDR1 as MNHEY and CDR2 as SVGEGT. This CDR3 spans 14 amino acids. The CDR3 DNA reads TGTGCCGGCAGTCCCAGCCCCGGACAGTACGAGCAGTACTTC. Amino acid sequence: CAGSPSPGQYEQYF.

The chain combines TRBV5-1 with TRBJ2-7, with 12 bases lining up with TRBD2. The CDR3 covers 17 residues. Trimming took 0 bases from V and 7 from J; bases not matched to a gene: 11. CDR1 and CDR2 (germline): SGHRS, YFSETQ. This CDR3 is CASSLGTSGMPIWEQYF. DNA for the CDR3: TGCGCCAGCAGCTTGGGGACTAGCGGGATGCCCATATGGGAGCAGTACTTC.

CDR3 in DNA: TGTGCCAGCAGTTCCCTCGGGGCAGGGGGAACTGAAGCTTTCTTT. It encodes CASSSLGAGGTEAFF. The chain uses TRBV27 and TRBJ1-1; 7 bases agree with TRBD1. Germline-derived CDR1 and CDR2 are MNHEY and SMNVEV (reference sequence). With V trimmed by 4 bases and J by 5 bases, 10 bases remained unmatched. The CDR3 has 15 residues.

This rearrangement joins TRBV4-2 to TRBJ2-2, with D perhaps matching TRBD2 (5 bases). The V end lost 7 bases, the J end lost 2 bases, and 20 bases lay between the germline ends. The CDR3 spans 17 residues. Germline V gives CDR1 LGHNA, CDR2 YNFKEQ. CDR3 protein: CASTAAQEVPNTGELFF. The DNA for the CDR3 is TGTGCCAGCACAGCCGCTCAGGAGGTCCCCAACACCGGGGAGCTGTTTTTT.

This clonotype was observed a few times. The genes are TRBV12-3 or TRBV12-4 and TRBJ2-7; TRBD2 matches 11 bases. The J call is uncertain, as TRBJ2-5 better fits the DNA end. The CDR3 has 13 amino acids. The CDR3 region is CASQLAGVETQYF. The DNA for the CDR3 is TGTGCCAGCCAACTAGCGGGGGTAGAGACCCAGTACTTC.

With respect to this clonotype: It may be a read error: a sequence one base away is much more abundant. V is TRBV10-3 and J is TRBJ1-6; 9 bases fit TRBD1. The germline CDR1 and CDR2 sequences are ENHRY and SYGVKD. The CDR3 runs to 14 residues. V lost 8 bases to trimming and J lost 10 bases; unmatched junction nucleotides: 9. This CDR3 is CAIWSGQGVSPLHF. CDR3 sequence (DNA): TGTGCCATCTGGTCGGGACAGGGTGTATCACCCCTCCACTTT.

The CDR3: CASSLVGDQQETQYF. CDR3 nucleotides: TGTGCCAGCAGTTTGGTCGGTGACCAACAAGAGACCCAGTACTTC. This chain connects TRBV28 to TRBJ2-5; D unresolved. Trimming cost V 3 bases and J 2 bases, with 13 bases left between them. CDR3 size: 15 residues. In germline, CDR1 is MDHEN, CDR2 SYDVKM.

This rearrangement joins TRBV7-3 to TRBJ2-7, with TRBD1 matching 12 bases. This CDR3 has 15 amino acids. V was clipped by 4 bases and J by 7 bases; unmatched bases: 8. Germline loops: CDR1 SGHTA, CDR2 FQGTGA. CDR3 nucleotides: TGTGCCAGCAGCTCGACCGGGACAGGGGGCGATGAGCAGTACTTC. This translates into CASSSTGTGGDEQYF. Complete variable domain (other parts from reference TRBV7-3 and TRBJ2-7): GAGVSQTPSNKVTEKGKYVELRCDPISGHTALYWYRQSLGQGPEFLIYFQGTGAADDSGLPNDRFFAVRPEGSVSTLKIQRTERGDSAVYLCASSSTGTGGDEQYFGPGTRLTVT.